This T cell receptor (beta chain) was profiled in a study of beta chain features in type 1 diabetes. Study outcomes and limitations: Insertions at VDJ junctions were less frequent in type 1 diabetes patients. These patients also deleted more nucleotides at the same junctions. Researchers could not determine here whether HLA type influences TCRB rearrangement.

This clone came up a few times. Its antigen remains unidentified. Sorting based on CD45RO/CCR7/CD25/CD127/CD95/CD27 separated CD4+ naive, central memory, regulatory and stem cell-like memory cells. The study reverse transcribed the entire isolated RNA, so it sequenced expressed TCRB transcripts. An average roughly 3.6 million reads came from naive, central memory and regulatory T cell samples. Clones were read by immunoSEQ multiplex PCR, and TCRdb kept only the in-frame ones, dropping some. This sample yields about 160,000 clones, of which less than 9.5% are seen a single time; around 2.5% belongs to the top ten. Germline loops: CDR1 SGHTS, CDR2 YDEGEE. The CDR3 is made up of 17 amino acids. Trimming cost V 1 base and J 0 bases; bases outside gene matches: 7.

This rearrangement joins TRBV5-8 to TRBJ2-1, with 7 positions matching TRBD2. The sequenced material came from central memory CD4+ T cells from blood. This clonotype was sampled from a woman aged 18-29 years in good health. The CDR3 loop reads CASSLKLAVDSYNEQFF. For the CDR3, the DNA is TGTGCCAGCAGCTTGAAGCTAGCGGTCGACTCCTACAATGAGCAGTTCTTC.